The clone carrying this T cell receptor (beta chain) was picked up one time. TCRdb's table, derived via immunoSEQ multiplex PCR, lists solely in-frame clones and lacks some. The top ten hold about 5% of the sample, which has roughly 190,000 clones, less than 85% seen once. This entry is derived from a study of blood T cell repertoires in COVID-19. The CDR3 length is 11 residues. CDR1 is MDHEN, CDR2 SYDVKM, per germline. Trimming cost V 3 bases and J 10 bases, with 9 bases left between them. Clinical histories supplied by participants themselves formed the basis of cohort assignment. Specimen: PBMCs or T cells enriched from blood (not recorded which). The TCR comes from a woman aged 55 to 70 with acute COVID-19. V usage is TRBV28 and J usage is TRBJ1-1, with no clear D. The CDR3 spells CASSFSVGAFF. Here the CDR3 DNA reads TGTGCCAGCAGTTTTTCGGTTGGAGCTTTCTTT.